These 16 T cell receptor beta chains were sequenced from one sample in a study of blood T cell repertoires in COVID-19 (dated by TCRdb to about 2020). Receptor amplification or capture employed the immunoSEQ multiplex PCR assay. TCRdb provides this immuneACCESS table in a form limited to in-frame rearrangements. Some clones are lacking; in checked studies, under half of them reflect an unresolved V gene, and why the rest are absent is not known. For this sample there are roughly 350,000 clones; approximately 92% appear just once. The ten largest clones add up to approximately 17% of the sample. Sequenced input: PBMCs or T cells enriched from blood (not recorded which). These receptors all come from a woman in her twenties or thirties who had recovered from COVID-19.

V and J are TRBV27 and TRBJ2-1; D unresolved. Trimming cost V 9 bases and J 0 bases, with 9 bases left between them. Germline-derived CDR1 and CDR2 are MNHEY and SMNVEV (reference sequence). The CDR3 totals 13 residues. This chain's CDR3 is CASSPLSYNEQFF. DNA for the CDR3: TGTGCCAGTTCCCCCCTCTCCTACAATGAGCAGTTCTTC.

This chain connects TRBV15 to TRBJ2-7, with D possibly TRBD2 on 5 matching bases. The V gene lost 0 bases and the J gene lost 9 bases, with 15 bases spanning the gap. From germline, CDR1 is LNHNV and CDR2 YYDKDF (reference sequence). This CDR3 is 14 amino acids long. The CDR3 loop is CATSRDKVYRGQYF. CDR3 in DNA: TGTGCCACCAGCAGAGATAAGGTTTACCGGGGGCAGTACTTC.

The chain carries TRBV18 and TRBJ1-1; D is perhaps TRBD1 (5 bases). Looked up from germline, CDR1 is KGHSH and CDR2 is LQKENI. Deletions cut 2 bases from V and 3 bases from J, with 13 bases between. The length of the CDR3 is 15 residues. CDR3 nucleotides: TGTGCCAGCTCACCATTTGGGGGAGGGGACACTGAAGCTTTCTTT. Translation gives CASSPFGGGDTEAFF.

The chain uses TRBV7-9 and TRBJ2-3; D is perhaps TRBD1 (6 bases). This CDR3 is built from 15 residues. Trimming pared 6 bases from V and 0 bases from J, leaving 13 bases between. Germline V lookup: CDR1 SEHNR, CDR2 FQNEAQ (reference sequence). This CDR3 reads CASSWDNPSTDTQYF. Written as DNA, the CDR3 is TGTGCCAGCAGTTGGGACAACCCTAGCACAGATACGCAGTATTTT. The whole variable domain, remainder taken from reference TRBV7-9 and TRBJ2-3, is DTGVSQNPRHKITKRGQNVTFRCDPISEHNRLYWYRQTLGQGPEFLTYFQNEAQLEKSRLLSDRFSAERPKGSFSTLEIQRTEQGDSAMYLCASSWDNPSTDTQYFGPGTRLTVL.

V is TRBV29-1 and J is TRBJ2-3; D is unresolved. CDR1 and CDR2 (germline): SQVTM, ANQGSEA. The CDR3 is 12 residues long. The ends were cut back, 3 bases at V and 2 bases at J, with 6 bases in the middle. The DNA of the CDR3 is TGCAGCGTTGAGCAGGACACAGATACGCAGTATTTT. Translating gives CSVEQDTDTQYF.

The chain employs TRBV28 and TRBJ1-1; D ambiguous. Per the germline V gene, CDR1 is MDHEN and CDR2 is SYDVKM. V was cut by 8 bases and J by 3 bases, with 22 bases left in between. The CDR3 is 16 amino acids. CDR3 region: CASSRPLSHWDTEAFF. CDR3 nucleotides: TGTGCCAGCTCAAGACCCCTTAGCCATTGGGACACTGAAGCTTTCTTT.

This chain links TRBV18 with TRBJ2-2, with D possibly matching TRBD1 (5 bases). V shed 0 bases and J shed 4 bases, with 15 bases lying between them. The CDR3 loop spans 17 amino acids. Per the germline V gene, CDR1 is KGHSH and CDR2 is LQKENI. The chain's CDR3 is CASSPPGLGSSTGELFF. CDR3 sequence (DNA): TGTGCCAGCTCACCACCGGGGCTGGGATCGAGCACCGGGGAGCTGTTTTTT. Together with reference TRBV18 and TRBJ2-2, the CDR3 gives the full variable domain: NAGVMQNPRHLVRRRGQEARLRCSPMKGHSHVYWYRQLPEEGLKFMVYLQKENIIDESGMPKERFSAEFPKEGPSILRIQQVVRGDSAAYFCASSPPGLGSSTGELFFGEGSRLTVL.

This chain uses TRBV6-1 with TRBJ1-5, with D uncertain. This CDR3 comprises 18 residues. V dropped 0 bases and J dropped 4 bases, with 19 bases sitting between them. Germline values: CDR1 MNHNS, CDR2 SASEGT. Here the CDR3 DNA reads TGTGCCAGCAGTGAAGCGTCGGCAGCGCGTCGCTTAAATCAGCCCCAGCATTTT. This encodes CASSEASAARRLNQPQHF.

The chain couples TRBV15 to TRBJ2-1; tentatively, D is TRBD2 (6 bases). Germline loops: CDR1 LNHNV, CDR2 YYDKDF (reference sequence). CDR3 length: 12 amino acids. Between the trimmed V and J ends, which lost 7 bases and 9 bases, there was a span of 13 bases. The CDR3 reads CATTRDGGEQFF. In DNA form, the CDR3 reads TGTGCCACCACCCGGGACGGGGGTGAGCAGTTCTTC.

This chain uses TRBV28 with TRBJ2-1; 8 positions match TRBD2. The CDR3 loop spans 15 amino acids. The ends lost 6 bases at V and 3 bases at J; junction bases unmatched: 7. The germline V gene has CDR1 MDHEN and CDR2 SYDVKM. The CDR3 sequence: CASRQAGGGYNEQFF. The CDR3 nucleotides are TGTGCCAGCAGACAGGCGGGGGGAGGCTACAATGAGCAGTTCTTC.

As concerns this clone: The sample contains more than one DNA sequence encoding this CDR3. This chain joins TRBV7-9 and TRBJ2-5; D is possibly TRBD1 (6 bases). Trimming took 3 bases from V and 1 from J, leaving 6 bases between them. Germline-derived CDR1 and CDR2 are SEHNR and FQNEAQ (reference sequence). This CDR3 comprises 13 residues. The CDR3 DNA reads TGTGCCAGCAGCTTGGACAGCCAAGAGACCCAGTACTTC. Its protein product is CASSLDSQETQYF. Drawing the rest from reference TRBV7-9 and TRBJ2-5, the complete variable domain is DTGVSQNPRHKITKRGQNVTFRCDPISEHNRLYWYRQTLGQGPEFLTYFQNEAQLEKSRLLSDRFSAERPKGSFSTLEIQRTEQGDSAMYLCASSLDSQETQYFGPGTRLLVL.

The chain links TRBV2 to TRBJ2-1; the match to TRBD1 covers 7 bases. The CDR3 totals 14 residues. CDR1 is SNHLY, CDR2 FYNNEI, per germline. After removal of 5 bases from V and 9 bases from J, the junction contained 10 bases not matched to a gene. CDR3 loop: CASSKDRFIGEQFF. As DNA, the CDR3 is TGTGCCAGCAGTAAGGACAGGTTTATTGGTGAGCAGTTCTTC.

The chain recombines TRBV10-3 with TRBJ1-4; tentatively, D is TRBD1 (6 bases). This CDR3 is built from 13 residues. Germline CDR1 is ENHRY and CDR2 is SYGVKD. Trimming left V 10 bases short and J 8 bases short, with 17 bases between. The CDR3 is CATSMTGAEKLFF. The CDR3 nucleotides read TGTGCCACCTCCATGACAGGAGCCGAAAAACTGTTTTTT.

This chain uses TRBV23-1 with TRBJ2-1; 7 positions match TRBD1. TRBV23-1 has ORF status, its function being uncertain. This CDR3 comprises 13 residues. The ends lost 8 bases at V and 4 bases at J; junction bases unmatched: 5. This CDR3 is CASRRDSYNEQFF. In nucleotides, the CDR3 is TGCGCCAGCCGCCGGGACAGTTACAATGAGCAGTTCTTC.

The chain employs TRBV6-1 and TRBJ2-5, with 8 bases aligning to TRBD2. Germline V gene data show CDR1 as MNHNS and CDR2 as SASEGT. The V and J ends lost 2 bases and 1 base, in that order; junction bases with no gene match: 3. The CDR3 extends over 15 amino acids. The CDR3 nucleotides read TGTGCCAGCAGTGAACTCGGGGGGGGCCAAGAGACCCAGTACTTC. This encodes CASSELGGGQETQYF.

The rearrangement uses TRBV27 and TRBJ2-1; 9 nucleotides line up with TRBD1. The trim removed 5 bases at V and 7 bases at J, leaving 15 bases unmatched. CDR1 MNHEY and CDR2 SMNVEV come from the germline V gene (reference sequence). The CDR3 spans 17 residues. The CDR3 DNA reads TGTGCCAGCAGTGGCTACAGGGGGCAAAGGGGTGGGAATGAGCAGTTCTTC. This gives the protein CASSGYRGQRGGNEQFF.